The 30 T cell receptor beta chains in this list originate from one sample, sequenced in a study of blood T cell repertoires in COVID-19. TCRdb keeps only in-frame clones here, not all; method: immunoSEQ multiplex PCR. The sample lists approximately 260,000 clones, approximately 91% occurring once. Sequenced sample: peripheral blood. These receptors were collected from a man aged 50 or older with acute or convalescent COVID-19.

This sequence joins TRBV5-1 and TRBJ2-5; perhaps TRBD2 as D (7 bases). Germline V CDR1 and CDR2: SGHRS, YFSETQ. The CDR3 is made up of 14 amino acids. Between the trimmed V and J ends, which lost 4 bases and 2 bases, there was a span of 12 bases. The CDR3 loop is CASSVGGVQETQYF. CDR3 DNA: TGCGCCAGCAGCGTAGGGGGGGTTCAAGAGACCCAGTACTTC.

J is TRBJ1-6 and V is TRBV5-1; D possibly corresponds to TRBD1 (6 bases). CDR1 and CDR2 from the germline V gene are SGHRS and YFSETQ. This CDR3 has 14 amino acids. V lost 2 bases and J 6 bases, leaving 9 bases between the germline ends. Here the CDR3 reads CASSFTDSNSPLHF. The CDR3 nucleotides read TGCGCCAGCAGCTTCACGGACAGTAATTCACCCCTCCACTTT. Supplemented by reference TRBV5-1 and TRBJ1-6, the full variable domain reads KAGVTQTPRYLIKTRGQQVTLSCSPISGHRSVSWYQQTPGQGLQFLFEYFSETQRNKGNFPGRFSGRQFSNSRSEMNVSTLELGDSALYLCASSFTDSNSPLHFGNGTRLTVT.

This clone was counted once. This chain uses TRBV30 with TRBJ2-2; TRBD2 might be the D (6 bases). This CDR3 comprises 13 residues. V lost 0 bases and J 6 bases, leaving 8 bases between the germline ends. Germline loops: CDR1 GTSNPN, CDR2 SVGIG (reference sequence). The CDR3 DNA reads as TGTGCCTGGAGTGTACTAGCTCCCGGGGAGCTGTTTTTT. Protein: CAWSVLAPGELFF.

V usage is TRBV7-3 and J usage is TRBJ2-5, with 10 bases matching TRBD2. V shed 5 bases, J shed 6 bases, and the junction held 9 bases outside the gene matches. The germline V gene encodes CDR1 SGHTA and CDR2 FQGTGA. This CDR3 has 15 residues. The CDR3 DNA reads as TGTGCCAGCAGCCCCGGATCTAGCGGGGGAAAGACCCAGTACTTC. Translation gives CASSPGSSGGKTQYF.

V and J are TRBV4-2 and TRBJ1-1; unclear D gene. The V gene's germline CDR1 is LGHNA and CDR2 YNFKEQ. The CDR3 is 12 amino acids. The V end was cut by 0 bases, the J end by 7 bases, with 6 bases between. The CDR3 DNA is TGTGCCAGCAGCCAAGAGGGCCGTGAAGCTTTCTTT. Its translation: CASSQEGREAFF.

The rearrangement links TRBV11-2 to TRBJ1-1; 7 positions match TRBD1. Germline values: CDR1 SGHAT, CDR2 FQNNGV. This CDR3 spans 15 amino acids. With 5 bases clipped from V and 0 bases from J, the junction kept 6 bases outside the gene matches. The CDR3 DNA sequence: TGTGCCAGCAGCCCCTGGACAGGATTGAACACTGAAGCTTTCTTT. It codes for CASSPWTGLNTEAFF.

The chain carries TRBV6-5 and TRBJ1-5; 7 nucleotides agree with TRBD1. The germline gives CDR1 MNHEY, CDR2 SVGAGI. The length of the CDR3 is 15 residues. The J segment lost 4 bases and the V segment lost 3 bases, leaving 6 bases of the junction unmatched. The CDR3 DNA reads TGTGCCAGCAGTTATAGGGCAGGGGGTAATCAGCCCCAGCATTTT. This sequence encodes CASSYRAGGNQPQHF.

The chain combines TRBV5-1 with TRBJ2-3; tentative D call: TRBD1 (5 bases). The CDR3 loop spans 13 amino acids. V shed 4 bases and J shed 3 bases, with 9 bases lying between them. Germline CDR1 reads SGHRS; CDR2 reads YFSETQ. In DNA form, the CDR3 reads TGCGCCAGCAGCGGGGCGATTACAGATACGCAGTATTTT. Its translation is CASSGAITDTQYF.

J is TRBJ2-1 and V is TRBV7-9, with D unresolved. The V and J ends lost 0 bases and 6 bases respectively, with 3 bases between them. Germline lookup yields CDR1 SEHNR and CDR2 FQNEAQ (reference sequence). This CDR3 comprises 12 residues. CDR3 DNA sequence: TGTGCCAGCAGCTTAGCCAGCAATGAGCAGTTCTTC. It yields the protein CASSLASNEQFF.

The V gene is TRBV7-9, the J gene TRBJ2-3; D may be TRBD1 (5 bases). The CDR3 is 14 amino acids. Germline CDR1 is SEHNR and CDR2 is FQNEAQ (reference sequence). Trimming left V 11 bases short and J 2 bases short, with 17 bases between. The DNA of the CDR3 is TGTGCCCAGACCGGGCAGGGTAACACAGATACGCAGTATTTT. It codes for CAQTGQGNTDTQYF.

The gene calls are TRBV29-1 and TRBJ1-4; 10 bases agree with TRBD1. Trimming took 7 bases from V and 6 from J; bases not matched to a gene: 5. Germline CDR1 SQVTM, CDR2 ANQGSEA. This CDR3 is built from 13 residues. CDR3 DNA sequence: TGCAGCGGTGCGACAGGGGGCTATGAAAAACTGTTTTTT. It is translated as CSGATGGYEKLFF.

The rearrangement joins TRBV11-2 to TRBJ1-1; 7 nucleotides align to TRBD1. The V and J ends lost 1 base and 5 bases, in that order; junction bases with no gene match: 4. The germline CDR1 and CDR2 sequences are SGHAT and FQNNGV. The CDR3 length is 14 residues. CDR3 loop: CASSLGYRGTEAFF. The DNA of the CDR3 is TGTGCCAGCAGCTTAGGCTACAGGGGTACTGAAGCTTTCTTT. Based on the CDR3 plus reference TRBV11-2 and TRBJ1-1, the full variable domain is EAGVAQSPRYKIIEKRQSVAFWCNPISGHATLYWYQQILGQGPKLLIQFQNNGVVDDSQLPKDRFSAERLKGVDSTLKIQPAKLEDSAVYLCASSLGYRGTEAFFGQGTRLTVV.

The chain uses TRBV5-1 and TRBJ1-2, with a possible D match to TRBD1 (6 bases). CDR1 is SGHRS, CDR2 YFSETQ, per germline. This CDR3 contains 14 residues. V was pared by 0 bases and J by 7 bases, with 13 bases between. CDR3 nucleotides: TGCGCCAGCAGCTTGGATGGGGGCTTTGGTGGCTACACCTTC. Translating it yields CASSLDGGFGGYTF.

This sequence joins TRBV27 and TRBJ1-1, with 7 bases that match TRBD1. V gave up 3 bases and J gave up 5 bases; unmatched junction bases: 9. This CDR3 has 15 amino acids. CDR1 and CDR2 from the germline V gene are MNHEY and SMNVEV (reference sequence). The CDR3: CASSFHRGWGTEAFF. CDR3 DNA: TGTGCCAGCAGTTTTCACAGGGGATGGGGAACTGAAGCTTTCTTT.

The chain recombines TRBV19 with TRBJ2-2, with 12 bases aligning to TRBD2. The germline V gene has CDR1 LNHDA and CDR2 SQIVND (reference sequence). The CDR3 has 17 residues. The V and J ends lost 4 bases and 5 bases, in that order; junction bases with no gene match: 8. The CDR3 spells CASSTPQTSGGTGELFF. The DNA for the CDR3 is TGTGCCAGTAGTACCCCTCAAACTAGCGGGGGGACCGGGGAGCTGTTTTTT.

The rearrangement uses TRBV27 and TRBJ2-6, with TRBD1 as a possible D gene (6 bases). V dropped 8 bases and J dropped 0 bases, with 14 bases sitting between them. This CDR3 region has 16 residues. The germline gives CDR1 MNHEY, CDR2 SMNVEV (reference sequence). In DNA, the CDR3 is TGTGCCAGCGGGGGCAGGGGCCCCTCTGGGGCCAACGTCCTGACTTTC. Amino acid sequence: CASGGRGPSGANVLTF.

This chain connects TRBV6-1 to TRBJ1-4; TRBD1 agrees at 11 bases. The CDR3 has 20 amino acids. Per germline, CDR1 MNHNS and CDR2 SASEGT. V shed 2 bases, J shed 8 bases, and the junction held 19 bases outside the gene matches. CDR3 in amino acids: CASSEIRTGGGRGSEEKLFF. Written as DNA, the CDR3 is TGTGCCAGCAGTGAAATAAGGACAGGGGGCGGCAGAGGGTCGGAAGAAAAACTGTTTTTT.

CDR3 residues: CASSRITAKNYGYTF. The CDR3 DNA is TGTGCCAGCTCCCGGATCACAGCTAAGAACTATGGCTACACCTTC. The chain employs TRBV6-5 and TRBJ1-2; no reliable D call. The CDR3 runs 15 residues. Trimming removed 8 bases from V and 2 bases from J, with 18 bases in between. The germline gives CDR1 MNHEY, CDR2 SVGAGI.

This clone was counted only a few times. V usage is TRBV9 and J usage is TRBJ2-1, with 8 nucleotides matching TRBD2. The CDR3 has 15 amino acids. Per germline, CDR1 SGDLS and CDR2 YYNGEE. With 2 bases clipped from V and 3 bases from J, the junction kept 4 bases outside the gene matches. DNA of the CDR3: TGTGCCAGCAGCGTCGGCGGGGGGCACTACAATGAGCAGTTCTTC. As protein: CASSVGGGHYNEQFF.

The chain links TRBV5-8 to TRBJ1-2, with 8 positions matching TRBD1. Unmatched junction bases numbered 12, after V lost 0 bases and J lost 8 bases. The CDR3 has 16 amino acids. CDR1 and CDR2 (germline): SGHTS, YDEGEE. The CDR3 here is CASSLDRGWRIVGYTF. The DNA for the CDR3 is TGTGCCAGCAGCTTGGACAGGGGGTGGAGGATTGTGGGCTACACCTTC.

The J gene is TRBJ1-1, the V gene TRBV12-5; 7 nucleotides line up with TRBD1. Per germline, CDR1 LGHNT and CDR2 FRNRAP. Trimming took 3 bases from V and 4 from J; bases not matched to a gene: 5. CDR3 length equals 14 residues. CDR3 bases: TGTGCTAGTGGTTTCGCAGGGGGAGTCACTGAAGCTTTCTTT. This sequence encodes CASGFAGGVTEAFF.

This rearrangement joins TRBV27 to TRBJ1-1; tentative D call: TRBD1 (5 bases). The CDR3 spans 14 residues. Germline-derived CDR1 and CDR2 are MNHEY and SMNVEV (reference sequence). The V end lost 5 bases, the J end lost 4 bases, and 14 bases lay between the germline ends. CDR3 loop: CASSLLPGGTEAFF. For the CDR3, the DNA is TGTGCCAGCAGTCTCCTCCCCGGGGGCACTGAAGCTTTCTTT.

V usage is TRBV7-9 and J usage is TRBJ1-2, with D maybe TRBD1 (6 bases). Deletions cut 4 bases from V and 1 base from J, with 13 bases between. CDR1 SEHNR and CDR2 FQNEAQ come from the germline V gene (reference sequence). This CDR3 spans 15 amino acids. DNA for the CDR3: TGTGCCAGCAGCTCCCGTAGACAGGTTAACTATGGCTACACCTTC. Translated: CASSSRRQVNYGYTF.

The rearrangement links TRBV18 to TRBJ1-3; no reliable D call. Germline CDR1 KGHSH, CDR2 LQKENI. V shed 0 bases and J shed 0 bases, with 6 bases lying between them. CDR3 length equals 15 residues. CDR3 loop: CASSPPRISGNTIYF. The CDR3 DNA reads as TGTGCCAGCTCACCACCGCGGATCTCTGGAAACACCATATATTTT.

For the CDR3, the DNA is TGTGCCAGCAGTTTAAAGCGCCGGGGTGCCTATGGCTACACCTTC. Amino acids: CASSLKRRGAYGYTF. The J gene is TRBJ1-2, the V gene TRBV27; D call uncertain. V gave up 2 bases and J gave up 4 bases, with 14 bases separating them. Germline V gives CDR1 MNHEY, CDR2 SMNVEV (reference sequence). The CDR3 spans 15 residues.

The chain carries TRBV7-3 and TRBJ2-5; 10 bases line up with TRBD1. Trimming cost V 3 bases and J 4 bases; bases outside gene matches: 5. From germline, CDR1 is SGHTA and CDR2 FQGTGA. CDR3 length: 15 amino acids. CDR3 sequence reads: CASSLLGDRGETQYF. As DNA, the CDR3 is TGTGCCAGCAGCTTGCTAGGGGACAGGGGAGAGACCCAGTACTTC.

The V call is TRBV14, the J call TRBJ1-6, with D possibly being TRBD1 (6 bases). The CDR3 has 15 residues. CDR1 and CDR2 (germline): SGHDN, FVKESK. Trimming removed 3 bases from V and 6 bases from J, with 12 bases in between. CDR3 amino acids: CASSHPTGSNSPLHF. CDR3 sequence (DNA): TGTGCCAGCAGCCACCCGACAGGTTCTAATTCACCCCTCCACTTT.

This chain links TRBV7-6 with TRBJ2-2; 11 bases match TRBD1. Germline CDR1 and CDR2: SGHVS and FNYEAQ. V lost 5 bases to trimming and J lost 6 bases; unmatched junction nucleotides: 5. This CDR3 spans 15 amino acids. The CDR3 spells CASSPDRGRSGELFF. Written as DNA, the CDR3 is TGTGCCAGCAGCCCGGACAGGGGGCGATCCGGGGAGCTGTTTTTT.

The V gene is TRBV7-2, the J gene TRBJ1-3; D perhaps matches TRBD1 (5 bases). This CDR3 comprises 16 residues. CDR1 is SGHTA, CDR2 FQGNSA, per germline. Trimming took 5 bases from V and 0 from J, leaving 14 bases between them. The CDR3 loop reads CASSIAGGFSGNTIYF. The CDR3 DNA reads TGTGCCAGCAGCATCGCGGGGGGATTCTCTGGAAACACCATATATTTT.

The chain joins TRBV11-2 to TRBJ1-2; no clear D. The CDR3 consists of 15 residues. Germline CDR1 SGHAT, CDR2 FQNNGV. Trimming shortened V by 5 bases and J by 5 bases, and 18 bases separated the two germline ends. Here the CDR3 DNA reads TGTGCCAGCAGCCCTCGGGAAAGAGCCTGGTATGGCTACACCTTC. Translating gives CASSPRERAWYGYTF.